The rows below give T cell receptor beta chains drawn from one sample of a study of cytomegalovirus exposure and HLA in healthy donors. Clones were read by immunoSEQ multiplex PCR, and TCRdb kept only the in-frame ones, dropping some. The top ten clones hold about 2.2% of a sample with 150,000 or so clones, roughly 86% of them seen once. The sequenced sample consisted of PBMCs. All receptors come from a human donor in good health. The CDR3 runs from the conserved cysteine through the conserved F or W. The D gene is left open where the match is weak. The size field is filled for only some rows; it gives once, few, many or a size class.

j_gene: TRBJ2-3; abundance: -; v_gene: TRBV4-1; d_gene: TRBD2; CDR3aa: CASSQRPTSGSTDTQYF; CDR3nt: TGCGCCAGCAGCCAAAGACCAACTAGCGGAAGCACAGATACGCAGTATTTT
j_gene: TRBJ2-1; abundance: -; v_gene: TRBV9; d_gene: TRBD1; CDR3aa: CASSEGQGALNEQFF; CDR3nt: TGTGCCAGCAGCGAGGGACAGGGGGCATTGAATGAGCAGTTCTTC
j_gene: TRBJ2-7; abundance: -; v_gene: TRBV2; d_gene: -; CDR3aa: CASSEAFGGSYEQYF; CDR3nt: TGTGCCAGCAGTGAAGCGTTCGGAGGCTCCTACGAGCAGTACTTC
j_gene: TRBJ1-2; abundance: -; v_gene: TRBV7-9; d_gene: -; CDR3aa: CASSLSSRRLNYGYTF; CDR3nt: TGTGCCAGCAGCTTAAGCAGTCGCAGGCTTAACTATGGCTACACCTTC
j_gene: TRBJ2-5; abundance: -; v_gene: TRBV5-1; d_gene: -; CDR3aa: CASSLGGGDGETQYF; CDR3nt: TGCGCCAGCAGCTTGGGAGGTGGCGATGGAGAGACCCAGTACTTC
j_gene: TRBJ2-7; abundance: -; v_gene: TRBV7-6; d_gene: TRBD2; CDR3aa: CASSYSGLAGGPGYEQYF; CDR3nt: TGTGCCAGCAGCTACTCGGGACTAGCGGGAGGGCCAGGATACGAGCAGTACTTC
j_gene: TRBJ2-1; abundance: once; v_gene: TRBV14; d_gene: TRBD2; CDR3aa: CASSPLLAGAYNEQFF; CDR3nt: TGTGCCAGCAGCCCGTTGCTAGCGGGGGCCTACAATGAGCAGTTCTTC
j_gene: TRBJ1-1; abundance: -; v_gene: TRBV27; d_gene: TRBD1; CDR3aa: CASSSRTGGRTEAFF; CDR3nt: TGTGCCAGCAGTTCCCGGACAGGGGGTCGCACTGAAGCTTTCTTT
j_gene: TRBJ1-2; abundance: -; v_gene: TRBV6-5; d_gene: -; CDR3aa: CASSSTQGGGGGYTF; CDR3nt: TGTGCCAGCAGTTCCACCCAGGGAGGAGGTGGTGGCTACACCTTC
j_gene: TRBJ2-5; abundance: -; v_gene: TRBV29-1; d_gene: TRBD1; CDR3aa: CSVRQGEETQYF; CDR3nt: TGCAGCGTAAGACAGGGTGAAGAGACCCAGTACTTC
j_gene: TRBJ2-7; abundance: -; v_gene: TRBV9; d_gene: TRBD1; CDR3aa: CASSDGRQGSYDEQYF; CDR3nt: TGTGCCAGCAGCGACGGAAGACAGGGATCGTACGACGAGCAGTACTTC
j_gene: TRBJ1-4; abundance: -; v_gene: TRBV5-4; d_gene: TRBD1; CDR3aa: CASRRTGVNEKLFF; CDR3nt: TGTGCCAGCAGGAGGACAGGCGTTAATGAAAAACTGTTTTTT
j_gene: TRBJ2-7; abundance: -; v_gene: TRBV11-2; d_gene: TRBD2; CDR3aa: CASSLGGLARPYEQYF; CDR3nt: TGTGCCAGCAGCTTAGGGGGACTAGCGAGACCCTACGAGCAGTACTTC
j_gene: TRBJ2-3; abundance: -; v_gene: TRBV27; d_gene: -; CDR3aa: CASSLEGDTQYF; CDR3nt: TGTGCCAGCAGTTTAGAGGGAGATACGCAGTATTTT
j_gene: TRBJ2-7; abundance: once; v_gene: TRBV5-5; d_gene: -; CDR3aa: CASSLGTFPYEQYF; CDR3nt: TGTGCCAGCAGCTTAGGGACTTTCCCCTACGAGCAGTACTTC
j_gene: TRBJ2-3; abundance: once; v_gene: TRBV6-5; d_gene: -; CDR3aa: CASSGSVVTDTQYF; CDR3nt: TGTGCCAGCAGCGGTTCTGTGGTGACAGATACGCAGTATTTT
j_gene: TRBJ1-5; abundance: -; v_gene: TRBV11-1; d_gene: TRBD1; CDR3aa: CASSDRGRDQPQHF; CDR3nt: TGTGCCAGCTCGGACAGGGGTAGAGATCAGCCCCAGCATTTT